This T cell receptor (beta chain) derives from a study of cytomegalovirus exposure and HLA in healthy donors. Primers for the PCR totalled 60 Vbeta and 13 Jbeta. Using immunoSEQ multiplex PCR, the repertoire was profiled, and TCRdb retains in-frame clones only, with some absent. The table records roughly 250,000 clones, under 80% of them present only once. The CDR3 has 16 amino acids. In germline, CDR1 is MGHRA, CDR2 YSYEKL. The V end was cut by 1 base, the J end by 0 bases, with 12 bases between. Sequences were obtained from PBMCs. The chain carries TRBV4-1 and TRBJ1-2; D possibly corresponds to TRBD1 (5 bases). This receptor was taken from a female donor in good health and CMV-seronegative. The CDR3 bases are TGCGCCAGCAGCCAAGTTCTACGGGGGGCTAACTATGGCTACACCTTC. It codes for CASSQVLRGANYGYTF.